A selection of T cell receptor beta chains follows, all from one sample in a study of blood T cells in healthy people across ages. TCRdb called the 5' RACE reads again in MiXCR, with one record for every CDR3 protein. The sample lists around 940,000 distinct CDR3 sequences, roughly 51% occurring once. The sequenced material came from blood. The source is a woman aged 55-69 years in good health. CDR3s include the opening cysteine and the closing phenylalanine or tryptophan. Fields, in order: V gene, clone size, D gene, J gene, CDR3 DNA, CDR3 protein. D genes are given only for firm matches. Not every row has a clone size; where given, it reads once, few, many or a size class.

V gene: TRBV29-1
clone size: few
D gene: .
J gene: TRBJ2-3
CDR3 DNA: TGCAGCGTGGGGGGACTCCGCACAGATACGCAGTATTTT
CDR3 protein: CSVGGLRTDTQYF

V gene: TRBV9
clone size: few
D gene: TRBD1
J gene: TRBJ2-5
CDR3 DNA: TGTGCCAGCAGCGTAGCGGACAGGGGGCGCGGGGAGACCCAGTACTTC
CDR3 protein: CASSVADRGRGETQYF

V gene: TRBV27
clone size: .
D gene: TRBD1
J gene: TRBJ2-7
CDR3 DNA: TGTGCCAGCAGTCCGCCGACAGGGGAGTACGAGCAGTACTTC
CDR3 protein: CASSPPTGEYEQYF

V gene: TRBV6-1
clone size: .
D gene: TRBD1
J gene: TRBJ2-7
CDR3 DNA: TGTGCCAGCGAACGGGACAGAGCCTACGAGCAGTACTTC
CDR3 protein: CASERDRAYEQYF

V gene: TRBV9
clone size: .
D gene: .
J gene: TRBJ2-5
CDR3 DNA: TGTGCCAGCAGCGTAGATGCCTTCCGGGAGCAGTACTTC
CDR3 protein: CASSVDAFREQYF

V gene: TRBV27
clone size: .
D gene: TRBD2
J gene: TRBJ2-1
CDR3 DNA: TGTGCCAGCAGTCCCCGCCCCGGGACTAGCGGACCCCCGGGGAAACAGTTCTTC
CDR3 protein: CASSPRPGTSGPPGKQFF

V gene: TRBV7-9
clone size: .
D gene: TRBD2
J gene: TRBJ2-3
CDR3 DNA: TGTGCCACTTCAGCGGGAGTCACAGATACGCAGTATTTT
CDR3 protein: CATSAGVTDTQYF

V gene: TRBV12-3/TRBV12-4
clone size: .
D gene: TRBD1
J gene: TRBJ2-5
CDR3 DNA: TGTGCCAGCAAGGAACCCCGACAGGGCGGGACCCAGTACTTC
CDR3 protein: CASKEPRQGGTQYF

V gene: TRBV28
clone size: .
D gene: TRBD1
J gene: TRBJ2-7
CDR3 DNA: TGTGCCAGCAGTTTATCTGCAGGGGGAGTGTCCTACGAGCAGTACTTC
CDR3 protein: CASSLSAGGVSYEQYF

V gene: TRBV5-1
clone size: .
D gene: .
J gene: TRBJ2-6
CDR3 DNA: TGCGCCAGCAGCTCCCGGATGACTGGGGCCAACGTCCTGACTTTC
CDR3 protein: CASSSRMTGANVLTF

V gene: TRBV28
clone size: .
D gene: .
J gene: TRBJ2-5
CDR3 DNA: TGTGCCAGCAGTTTGCAATATATAGCCGCGATGACTGAGACCCAGTACTTC
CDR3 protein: CASSLQYIAAMTETQYF

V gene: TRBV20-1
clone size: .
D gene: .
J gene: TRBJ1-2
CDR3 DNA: TGCAGTGCTATACAGGGTTGTAGCTACACCTTC
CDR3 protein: CSAIQGCSYTF

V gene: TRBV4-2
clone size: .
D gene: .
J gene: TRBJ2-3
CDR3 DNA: TGTGCCAGCAGCCATAAACTCATGTCCTTCCCGCCAAGAGGGATCCACACAGATACGCAGTATTTT
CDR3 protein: CASSHKLMSFPPRGIHTDTQYF

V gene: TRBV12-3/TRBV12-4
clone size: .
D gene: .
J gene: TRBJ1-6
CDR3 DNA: TGTGCCAGCAGTTATGTTTATAATTCACCCCTCCACTTT
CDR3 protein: CASSYVYNSPLHF

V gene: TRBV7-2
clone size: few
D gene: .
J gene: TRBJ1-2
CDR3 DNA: TGTGCCAGCAGCCCTCAGGGCGGGAGGCTGAAGTATGGCTACACCTTC
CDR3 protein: CASSPQGGRLKYGYTF

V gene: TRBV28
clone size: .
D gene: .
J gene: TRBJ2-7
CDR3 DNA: TGTGCCAGCAGTCTTGTAGGGATAGACTACGAGCAGTACTTC
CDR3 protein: CASSLVGIDYEQYF

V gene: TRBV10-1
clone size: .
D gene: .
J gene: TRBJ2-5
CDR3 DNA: TGCGCCAGCAGTAGGACGTTAAAAGAGACCCAGTACTTC
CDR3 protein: CASSRTLKETQYF

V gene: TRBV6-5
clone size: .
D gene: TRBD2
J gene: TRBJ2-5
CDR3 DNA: TGTGCCAGCAGTTACCGTAGCGGGAGGCTCCAAGAGACCCAGTACTTC
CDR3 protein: CASSYRSGRLQETQYF

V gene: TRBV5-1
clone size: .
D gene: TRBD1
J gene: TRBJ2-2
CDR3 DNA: TGCGCCAGCAGAACAGGGGATTCGAACACCGGGGAGCTGTTTTTT
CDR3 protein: CASRTGDSNTGELFF

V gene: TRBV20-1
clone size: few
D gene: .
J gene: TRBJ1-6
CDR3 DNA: TGCAGTGCTAGGCGGCAGGGATCCTCACCCCTCCACTTT
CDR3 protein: CSARRQGSSPLHF

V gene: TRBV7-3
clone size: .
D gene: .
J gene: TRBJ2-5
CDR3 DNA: TGTGCCAGCAGCTTATCTTACTCCGGGAGCTCCTACAATGAGCAGTACTTC
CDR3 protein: CASSLSYSGSSYNEQYF

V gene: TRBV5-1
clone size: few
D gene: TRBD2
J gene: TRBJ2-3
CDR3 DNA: TGCGCCAGCATGGCGGGAGGAGTATGGGATACGCAGTATTTT
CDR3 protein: CASMAGGVWDTQYF

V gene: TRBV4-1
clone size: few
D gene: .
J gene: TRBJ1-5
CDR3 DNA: TGTGCCAGCAGCCAAAATAGCAATCAGCCCCAGCATTTT
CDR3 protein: CASSQNSNQPQHF

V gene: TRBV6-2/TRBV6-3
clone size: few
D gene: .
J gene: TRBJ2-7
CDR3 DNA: TGTGCCAGCAGGAGCTGGATTTACGAGCAGTACTTC
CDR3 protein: CASRSWIYEQYF

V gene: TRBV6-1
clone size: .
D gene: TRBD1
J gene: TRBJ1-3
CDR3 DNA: TGTGCCAGCAGTTTCCGGGACAGGGGCTCTGGAAACACCACATATTTT
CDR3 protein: CASSFRDRGSGNTTYF

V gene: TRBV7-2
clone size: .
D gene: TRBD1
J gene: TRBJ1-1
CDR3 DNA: TGTGCCAGCAGCTTCGGGACAGAGAACACTGAAGCTTTCTTT
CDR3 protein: CASSFGTENTEAFF